This is a list of T cell receptor beta chains from one sample in a study of blood T cell repertoires in COVID-19. Measured with immunoSEQ multiplex PCR; TCRdb has only the in-frame clones, and not every one. The sample has around 300,000 clones, around nine tenths seen once. Sequencing was done on a sample of PBMCs or T cells enriched from blood (not recorded which). These TCRs come from a woman aged 35 to 49 who had recovered from COVID-19. The CDR3 runs from the conserved cysteine through the conserved F or W. A D gene is named only where the DNA matches it firmly.

>TRBJ2-7|TRBV7-9|TRBD2
CASSLSGTSYEQYF
>TRBJ2-2|TRBV18|TRBD2
CASSLNLAGWVKNTGELFF
>TRBJ2-7|TRBV6-6|NA
CASIPNLGDSYEQYF
>TRBJ2-7|TRBV7-2|NA
CASSTGGGPSYEQYF
>TRBJ1-5|TRBV28|TRBD1
CASSSTGAEDWAQHF
>TRBJ2-1|TRBV12-5|NA
CASGLAPRGNEQFF
>TRBJ2-1|TRBV7-9|TRBD2
CASSLEGTSAYNEQFF
>TRBJ2-3|TRBV29-1|TRBD2
CSVDRTSGTDTQYF
>TRBJ1-2|TRBV28|NA
CASSRGGFYGYTF
>TRBJ2-5|TRBV30|TRBD2
CAWGRTSAGETQYF
>TRBJ2-3|TRBV24-1|NA
CATGSNSGSTDTQYF
>TRBJ2-5|TRBV5-5|NA
CASSHQKITRDSQETQYF
>TRBJ2-5|TRBV15|NA
CATNPGAPFLETQYF
>TRBJ1-5|TRBV28|TRBD1
CASSPQGATGNQPQHF
>TRBJ2-2|TRBV25-1|TRBD2
CASSDVASGVTGELFF
>TRBJ2-5|TRBV7-2|TRBD2
CASSLSGRGETQYF
>TRBJ2-5|TRBV7-7|TRBD2
CASSLTGGQETQYF
>TRBJ2-3|TRBV7-9|NA
CASSTLRGPTDTQYF
>TRBJ2-3|TRBV21-1|NA
CASSKRGSRRERGTQYF
>TRBJ1-2|TRBV14|NA
CASSRTVNYGYTF
>TRBJ2-7|TRBV30|TRBD1
CAFVKTGVYEQYF
>TRBJ2-1|TRBV2|NA
CASSPDLNNEQFF
>TRBJ2-1|TRBV10-3|TRBD2
CAISVTGTSGTNEQFF
>TRBJ2-1|TRBV7-2|NA
CASSLGARRSYNEQFF
>TRBJ1-5|TRBV2|NA
CASSRGGDQPQHF
>TRBJ1-5|TRBV28|NA
CASSPQLGQPQHF
>TRBJ2-7|TRBV2|TRBD2
CASSDNSGKGYEQYF
>TRBJ2-2|TRBV7-3|TRBD2
CASSQGLAGAGELFF
>TRBJ2-7|TRBV6-2/TRBV6-3|NA
CASSYGRSRSSYEQYF
>TRBJ2-7|TRBV28|TRBD2
CASNALTSGLSYEQYF
>TRBJ2-7|TRBV3-1/TRBV3-2|NA
CASSNRVWEQYF
>TRBJ1-2|TRBV12-5|NA
CASGIPRTLANYGYTF